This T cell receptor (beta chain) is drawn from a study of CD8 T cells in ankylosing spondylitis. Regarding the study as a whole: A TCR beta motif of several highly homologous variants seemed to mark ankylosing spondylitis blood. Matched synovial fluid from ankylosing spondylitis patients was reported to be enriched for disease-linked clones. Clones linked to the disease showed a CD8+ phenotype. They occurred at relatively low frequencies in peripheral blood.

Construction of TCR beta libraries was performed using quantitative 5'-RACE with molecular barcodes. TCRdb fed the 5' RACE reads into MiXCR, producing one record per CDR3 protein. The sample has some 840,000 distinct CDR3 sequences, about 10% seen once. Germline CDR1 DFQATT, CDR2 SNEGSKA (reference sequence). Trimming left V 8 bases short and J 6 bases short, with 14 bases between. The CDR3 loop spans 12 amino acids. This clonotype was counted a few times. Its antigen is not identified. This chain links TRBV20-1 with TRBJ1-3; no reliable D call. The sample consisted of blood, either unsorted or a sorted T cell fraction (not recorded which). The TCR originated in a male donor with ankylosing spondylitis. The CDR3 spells CSHSGEKNTIYF. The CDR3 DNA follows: TGCAGTCATTCGGGCGAAAAAAACACCATATATTTT.